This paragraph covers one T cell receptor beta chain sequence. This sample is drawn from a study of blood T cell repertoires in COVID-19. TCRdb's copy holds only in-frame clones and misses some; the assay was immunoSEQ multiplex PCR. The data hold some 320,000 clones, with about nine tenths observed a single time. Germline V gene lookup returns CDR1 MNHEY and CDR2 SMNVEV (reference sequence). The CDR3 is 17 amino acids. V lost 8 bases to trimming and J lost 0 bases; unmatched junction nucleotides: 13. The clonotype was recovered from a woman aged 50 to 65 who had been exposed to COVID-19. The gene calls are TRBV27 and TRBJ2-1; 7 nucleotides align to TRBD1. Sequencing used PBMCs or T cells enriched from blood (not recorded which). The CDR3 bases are TGTGCCAGCCATCTGGACAGGTGGAAAAGCTCCTACAATGAGCAGTTCTTC. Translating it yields CASHLDRWKSSYNEQFF.